What follows is one T cell receptor beta chain and its context. Its antigen is not known. In germline, CDR1 is MNHNY, CDR2 SVGAGI (reference sequence). The CDR3 consists of 15 residues. Trimming took 2 bases from V and 6 from J; bases not matched to a gene: 8. Primers for the PCR totalled 60 Vbeta and 13 Jbeta. This table comes from immunoSEQ multiplex PCR, and its TCRdb copy is limited to in-frame clones, with some not included. The table shows more than 140,000 clones, with around 80% occurring only once. This record belongs to a study of cytomegalovirus exposure and HLA in healthy donors. General study points: In a later analysis, a genetic analysis reported fewer productive-TCR N-insertions in an Asian-associated ancestry cluster than the cohort average. Relative to equally common others, HLA-associated TCR beta chains showed greater clonal expansion in a later analysis. Certain sequence variants were highly shared and formed a cluster, and this cluster was likely a sequencing artifact.

This chain joins TRBV6-6 and TRBJ2-7; 9 bases are shared with TRBD1. Material: PBMCs. The sequence derives from a middle-aged woman in good health and CMV-seronegative. DNA for the CDR3: TGTGCCAGCAGTTACCGCACAGGGGGCGGAGTCGAGCAGTACTTC. It codes for CASSYRTGGGVEQYF.